This T cell receptor beta chain was captured by sequencing in a study of T-cell reconstitution after alpha-beta-depleted transplantation in children. Study-level findings and limits: Several hundred expanded graft clones reportedly were the source of alpha-beta T cells about two months after transplant. Surviving recipient T cells and thymic progenitors accounted for the high day-60 TCRbeta diversity observed in some patients. Hyperexpanded clones declined; after one year, newly produced T cells mostly supplied diversity.

The V gene lost 3 bases and the J gene lost 3 bases, with 9 bases spanning the gap. Per germline, CDR1 SGHDT and CDR2 YYEEEE. This CDR3 contains 13 residues. The sample holds many counts of this clonotype. Its antigen is currently unknown. Unique molecular identifiers were used in preparing the TCRbeta library. Via MiXCR, TCRdb re-called the PCR reads, giving one row per CDR3 protein. The sample records 100,000 to 120,000 distinct CDR3 sequences, 5.5% to 6.5% being singletons. The chain carries TRBV5-6 and TRBJ1-1; D gene unclear. Sequencing used PBMCs, mostly from graft donor cells, obtained 360 days after TCRalphabeta/CD19-depleted stem cell transplant. The sequence was collected from a male patient between 2 and 15 years old who had a stem cell transplant for acute lymphoblastic leukemia, so the T cells may come from the graft donor. The CDR3 is CASSSGRYTEAFF. CDR3 DNA: TGTGCCAGCAGCTCGGGCAGATACACTGAAGCTTTCTTT.